The clone carrying this T cell receptor beta chain was detected many times. The trim removed 2 bases at V and 2 bases at J, leaving 4 bases unmatched. Germline V gene data show CDR1 as DFQATT and CDR2 as SNEGSKA (reference sequence). The CDR3 runs 14 residues. This sample stems from a study of blood T cells in healthy people across ages. Primed by a sample-barcoded 5' primer and a J-beta primer mix, a second PCR proceeded for about 7 to 11 cycles. Tags on each cDNA molecule came from a template-switch adaptor with 12 random nucleotides. One entry per CDR3 protein, called by TCRdb with MiXCR from the 5' RACE reads. The sample holds fewer than 600,000 distinct CDR3 sequences, about 27% seen once. The same sample was also studied in work on T cells of mothers and their children.

The chain links TRBV20-1 to TRBJ1-1; 8 nucleotides line up with TRBD1. This clonotype was obtained from a boy between 2 and 10 years old in good health. Sequencing was done on a sample of blood. The DNA for the CDR3 is TGCAGTGCTAGACGAACAGGGGGAAACACTGAAGCTTTCTTT. Translated, it gives CSARRTGGNTEAFF.